This entry features one TCR beta chain sequence. Its antigen target is currently unknown. The sample holds no much larger clone one base away, and base qualities are not on file. V and J are truncated by 5 bases and 2 bases respectively, leaving an intervening sequence of 14 bases. From the cysteine up to the phenylalanine, the CDR3 has a length of 14 residues. The retained sequence is limited to the CDR3, 42 bases, with the frame set at the first base. In the germline V gene, CDR1 corresponds to SGHRS and CDR2 to YFSETQ. Synthetic TCR analog templates were spiked into each PCR so that absolute template abundance could be estimated from read counts. The immunoSEQ assay was used to amplify TCRbeta CDR3 regions from genomic DNA with bias-controlled V and J gene primers. Sequencing of rearranged TCRbeta segments was done at approximately 20X coverage. In the original analysis: Clustering was used to correct sequencing errors, and CDR3s were annotated against IMGT to assign V, D and J genes. Out-of-frame and stop-codon sequences were excluded, and only productive TCRbeta rearrangements were used in downstream analyses. To compute clonality, Shannon entropy was normalized by the log of the number of unique productive sequences and then subtracted from one. Fisher's exact test with Benjamini-Hochberg correction, using a cutoff of adjusted p below 0.01, was how clones that differed between time points or between blood and tumor were identified. TCRdb limited this immuneACCESS table to in-frame rearrangements with V and J called. A share of clones is missing; checked studies link under half to unresolved V genes, and the rest is unexplained. V, J and clone size reflect that table, while D and trimming were determined from the DNA. This sample is represented by fewer than 45,000 clones; around 80% of them were singletons. The ten largest clones add up to more than 3% of the sample.

The data were obtained in a study of PD-L1 blockade in urothelial cancer (dated by TCRdb to between 2016 and 2019). In terms of the full investigation: Every patient began therapy in the mid-2010s and was given atezolizumab 1,200 mg intravenously every 3 weeks. Around 29 patients had pretreatment blood TCR-seq, some 24 had at least one posttreatment blood collection, and some 24 had tumor TCR-seq. TCR sequencing covered pretreatment tumor samples and matched, serially collected peripheral blood taken before and after atezolizumab treatment. Blood samples gave a median of around 140,000 T cells and 82,636 unique TCRs, with a median clonality of approximately 0.08. About 85% of the roughly 29 patients were identified as males with urothelial cancer of bladder origin, and a prior smoking history was reported by 18 of 29 patients. Progression-free survival longer than 6 months counted as durable clinical benefit, and TCR features were additionally tested against both progression-free and overall survival. Blood samples were analyzed at 3 weeks after treatment start (second dose) and at 6 weeks after treatment start. An ECOG performance status of 0 or 1 was recorded for the patients, and 0 to 3 prior chemotherapy regimens had been received by the patients. Durable clinical benefit was achieved by nine patients and was not achieved by 20 patients. In the same patients who had TCR sequencing, pretreatment tumors also underwent whole exome sequencing and RNA sequencing. The study, an exploratory multi-omic analysis, examined somatic, immune and clinical correlates of response to PD-L1 blockade with atezolizumab in urothelial cancer.

General study outcomes and caveats: Patients with durable benefit showed greater expansion of tumor-associated TCR clones in peripheral blood 3 weeks after starting treatment (n = 22, p = 0.022). A pretreatment peripheral blood TCR clonality below the median was linked to improved progression-free and overall survival. Because the sample size was small (n ≈ 29) and many exploratory analyses were performed, the results are intended to be hypothesis-generating.

A total of some 30 patients with locally advanced or metastatic urothelial carcinoma, treated at Memorial Sloan Kettering on a trial protocol, made up the cohort. Peripheral blood mononuclear cells were collected from each patient pretreatment and during treatment, giving between 1 and 8 total time points per patient. The Qiagen DNeasy Blood extraction kit was used to purify genomic DNA from total PBMCs and from tumor samples. PBMCs were collected pretreatment and during treatment and were isolated and stored as previously described. The sample was PBMCs, taken around atezolizumab (anti-PD-L1) treatment. This clonotype was obtained from a man in his 70s with urothelial cancer. Rearrangement joined TRBV5-1 to TRBJ2-7; possibly the D gene is TRBD2, per 5 matching bases. This receptor has the CDR3 CASSFGVAAYEQYF. The nucleotide sequence reads as follows: TGCGCCAGCAGTTTCGGGGTAGCCGCCTACGAGCAGTACTTC.